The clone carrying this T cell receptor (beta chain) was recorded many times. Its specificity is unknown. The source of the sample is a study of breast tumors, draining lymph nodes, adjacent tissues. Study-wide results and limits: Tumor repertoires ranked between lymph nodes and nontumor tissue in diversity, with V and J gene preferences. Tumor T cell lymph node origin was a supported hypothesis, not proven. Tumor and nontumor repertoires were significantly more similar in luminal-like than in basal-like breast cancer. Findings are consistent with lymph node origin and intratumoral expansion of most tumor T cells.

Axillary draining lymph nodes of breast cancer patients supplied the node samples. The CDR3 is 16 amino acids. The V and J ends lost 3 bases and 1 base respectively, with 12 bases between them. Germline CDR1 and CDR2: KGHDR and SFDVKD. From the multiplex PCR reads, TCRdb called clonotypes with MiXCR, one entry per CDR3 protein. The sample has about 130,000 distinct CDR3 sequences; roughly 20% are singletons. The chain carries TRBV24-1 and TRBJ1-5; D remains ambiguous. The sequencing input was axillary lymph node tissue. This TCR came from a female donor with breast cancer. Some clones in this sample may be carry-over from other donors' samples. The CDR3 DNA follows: TGTGCCACCAGTGATCTTGGCGAGGCAAGCAATCAGCCCCAGCATTTT. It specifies CATSDLGEASNQPQHF.